The 10 T cell receptor beta chains presented below share a single source sample, sequenced in a study of T cells in localized non-small cell lung cancer. Libraries were prepared by immunoSEQ multiplex PCR; TCRdb keeps only in-frame clonotypes and omits some of them. The sample records 60,000 to 65,000 clones, roughly 90% being singletons. Source: peripheral blood, taken before any cancer treatment. The origin of the receptors is a woman between 35 and 70 years old with stage I lung adenocarcinoma.

The chain recombines TRBV7-9 with TRBJ2-2; TRBD2 might be the D (5 bases). The V gene lost 5 bases and the J gene lost 0 bases, with 16 bases spanning the gap. The CDR3 runs to 17 residues. Germline CDR1 is SEHNR and CDR2 is FQNEAQ (reference sequence). This chain's CDR3 is CASSPTRGRPNTGELFF. CDR3 DNA: TGTGCCAGCAGCCCCACTCGAGGGAGACCGAACACCGGGGAGCTGTTTTTT. The entire variable domain, with the rest obtained from reference TRBV7-9 and TRBJ2-2, is as follows: DTGVSQNPRHKITKRGQNVTFRCDPISEHNRLYWYRQTLGQGPEFLTYFQNEAQLEKSRLLSDRFSAERPKGSFSTLEIQRTEQGDSAMYLCASSPTRGRPNTGELFFGEGSRLTVL.

This chain connects TRBV7-3 to TRBJ2-3; TRBD2 matches at 13 bases. Germline V gene data show CDR1 as SGHTA and CDR2 as FQGTGA. The CDR3 spans 18 residues. V lost 4 bases, J lost 2 bases, and 9 bases stayed unmatched. The CDR3 bases are TGTGCCAGCAGCTCGAGACCGGGACTAGCGGGGAACACAGATACGCAGTATTTT. Residues: CASSSRPGLAGNTDTQYF.

The chain couples TRBV30 to TRBJ1-5; D is unclear. The V end was cut by 0 bases, the J end by 4 bases, with 7 bases between. CDR1 GTSNPN and CDR2 SVGIG come from the germline V gene (reference sequence). CDR3 length equals 13 residues. CDR3 nucleotides: TGTGCCTGGAGTGTACGGGGTAATCAGCCCCAGCATTTT. Protein product: CAWSVRGNQPQHF. Filled out from reference TRBV30 and TRBJ1-5, the complete variable domain reads SQTIHQWPATLVQPVGSPLSLECTVEGTSNPNLYWYRQAAGRGLQLLFYSVGIGQISSEVPQNLSASRPQDRQFILSSKKLLLSDSGFYLCAWSVRGNQPQHFGDGTRLSIL.

The CDR3 loop is CASSQQRDRGTDEQYF. CDR3 DNA sequence: TGCGCCAGCAGCCAACAAAGGGACAGGGGGACTGACGAGCAGTACTTC. The chain employs TRBV4-3 and TRBJ2-7; the match to TRBD1 covers 11 bases. Germline values: CDR1 LGHNA, CDR2 YSLEER. V lost 2 bases to trimming and J lost 5 bases; unmatched junction nucleotides: 8. The CDR3 totals 16 residues.

The V gene is TRBV2, the J gene TRBJ2-2, with D possibly matching TRBD1 (6 bases). V was shortened by 5 bases and J by 0 bases, with 10 bases between the two germline ends. CDR1 is SNHLY, CDR2 FYNNEI, per germline. This CDR3 is 15 amino acids long. The CDR3 DNA follows: TGTGCCAGCAGTAAACAGGGCCCGAACACCGGGGAGCTGTTTTTT. This gives the protein CASSKQGPNTGELFF.

The CDR3: CASSDYSTGENYGYTF. The CDR3 DNA is TGTGCCAGCAGTGATTACTCCACAGGGGAGAACTATGGCTACACCTTC. This rearrangement joins TRBV6-1 to TRBJ1-2; 7 bases fit TRBD1. The ends lost 3 bases at V and 2 bases at J; junction bases unmatched: 9. CDR1 MNHNS and CDR2 SASEGT come from the germline V gene. The CDR3 length is 16 residues.

The chain couples TRBV6-5 to TRBJ1-1; D is possibly TRBD1 (6 bases). Trimming stripped 9 bases from V and 3 bases from J, with 17 bases between. Germline values: CDR1 MNHEY, CDR2 SVGAGI. This CDR3 has 14 amino acids. CDR3 DNA sequence: TGTGCCAGTTTCGCTCGGGGGCCGCACACTGAAGCTTTCTTT. Translated, it gives CASFARGPHTEAFF.

The J gene is TRBJ2-7, the V gene TRBV4-2; possible D gene TRBD2, 5 bases. V lost 5 bases and J 2 bases, leaving 16 bases between the germline ends. CDR1 and CDR2 from the germline V gene are LGHNA and YNFKEQ. The CDR3 has 15 residues. The CDR3 loop reads CASSMINPGTYEQYF. The CDR3 DNA follows: TGTGCCAGCAGCATGATTAATCCGGGAACCTACGAGCAGTACTTC.

The V and J genes are TRBV5-6 and TRBJ2-5; 8 nucleotides line up with TRBD1. The V gene end was trimmed by 0 bases and the J gene end by 5 bases; junction bases not matched to a gene: 6. Germline V gene data show CDR1 as SGHDT and CDR2 as YYEEEE. The CDR3 length is 15 residues. The CDR3 is CASSLGQGPVETQYF. CDR3 DNA sequence: TGTGCCAGCAGCTTGGGACAGGGGCCGGTGGAGACCCAGTACTTC.

This chain joins TRBV7-6 and TRBJ2-1; the match to TRBD2 covers 8 bases. The junction had 12 bases not matched to a gene; V was cut back by 2 bases and J by 3 bases. CDR1 and CDR2 from the germline V gene are SGHVS and FNYEAQ. The CDR3 totals 18 residues. The CDR3 spells CASSLNGGTRFLYNEQFF. Written as DNA, the CDR3 is TGTGCCAGCAGCTTAAACGGAGGGACTAGGTTTCTCTACAATGAGCAGTTCTTC.